This TCR beta chain was sequenced during a study of cytomegalovirus exposure and HLA in healthy donors. Primers included in the PCR were 60 Vbeta and 13 Jbeta primers. Clones were sequenced by immunoSEQ multiplex PCR, and TCRdb holds only the in-frame ones, with some missing. The table shows 110,000 or so clones, with roughly 72% occurring only once. Whole-study results and caveats: Whilst most TCR sequences proved rare, a subset of public TCRs occurred across many donors.

For this clone: Its antigen is undetermined.

This sequence originates from a woman aged 45-59 years in good health and CMV-seropositive. Sequencing used PBMCs.

CDR3 coding DNA: TGTGCCAGCAGTTATACAGGACACTCGTTCGGGGAGCAGTACTTC. Translated: CASSYTGHSFGEQYF. The rearrangement joins TRBV6-5 to TRBJ2-7; D perhaps matches TRBD1 (5 bases). Germline CDR1 is MNHEY and CDR2 is SVGAGI. Deletions cut 3 bases from V and 7 bases from J, with 19 bases between. The CDR3 sequence is 15 residues long.